Detailed here is one T cell receptor beta chain. The antigen remains undetermined. Profiled with immunoSEQ multiplex PCR; TCRdb holds only in-frame clones, not every one. The sample lists around 200,000 clones, approximately 94% occurring once. These data originate in a study of T cell responses to AZD1222 COVID-19 vaccine. Whole-study results and caveats: Increases in Spike-specific TCR breadth and depth were seen after two AZD1222 doses. Just a handful of AZD1222 recipients were seropositive at baseline.

Whether given at about 4 or about 12 weeks, second doses were pooled. The source is an adult who received the AZD1222 COVID-19 vaccine. Sample: peripheral blood, taken 28 days after the second AZD1222 dose.

CDR3 amino acids: CASSLRDTGNRELFF. The CDR3 region has the DNA TGTGCCAGCAGCCTAAGAGACACAGGGAATCGAGAGCTGTTTTTT. The V call is TRBV11-2, the J call TRBJ2-2; possible D gene TRBD1, 6 bases. The CDR3 totals 15 residues. Germline V lookup: CDR1 SGHAT, CDR2 FQNNGV. Trimming took 5 bases from V and 11 from J, leaving 21 bases between them.